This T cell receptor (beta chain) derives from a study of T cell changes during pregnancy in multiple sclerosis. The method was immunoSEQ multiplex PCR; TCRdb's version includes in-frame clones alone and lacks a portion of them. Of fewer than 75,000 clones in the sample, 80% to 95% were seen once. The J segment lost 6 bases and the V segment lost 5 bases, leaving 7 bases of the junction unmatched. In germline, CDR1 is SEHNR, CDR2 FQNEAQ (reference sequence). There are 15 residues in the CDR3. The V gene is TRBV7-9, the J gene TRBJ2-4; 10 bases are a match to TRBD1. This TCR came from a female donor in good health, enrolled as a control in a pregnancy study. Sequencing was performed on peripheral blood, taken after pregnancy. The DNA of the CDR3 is TGTGCCAGCAGCCGACAGGGGGCATTGGTAAACATTCAGTACTTC. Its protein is CASSRQGALVNIQYF.